These T cell receptor beta chains were read from a single sample in a study of shared clonotypes between healthy human individuals. Clones were sequenced by immunoSEQ multiplex PCR, and TCRdb holds only the in-frame ones, with some missing. The sample lists around 1,900,000 clones, over 85% occurring once. Input material: naive CD8+ T cells from PBMCs. The receptors were gathered from a man aged 18-30 years in good health. Some clones in this sample may be carry-over from other donors' samples. The CDR3 runs from the conserved cysteine through the conserved F or W. The D gene is left open where the match is weak. Where a row states a size, it is once, few, many or the class of an expanded clone; other rows omit it.

d_call clone_size j_call v_call cdr3_length cdr3_nt cdr3_aa
TRBD1 - TRBJ2-1 TRBV29-1 14 TGCAGCGTGAAACGGGACAGGTTTTTGAATGAGCAGTTCTTC CSVKRDRFLNEQFF
TRBD2 - TRBJ2-2 TRBV19 16 TGTGCCAGTAGTATGCCGGCTAGCGGGAACGTCGGGGAGCTGTTTTTT CASSMPASGNVGELFF
TRBD2 - TRBJ2-1 TRBV6-1 17 TGTGCCAGCAGTGAAAGGGGCTGGGCTAGCGGGATCTATGAGCAGTTCTTC CASSERGWASGIYEQFF
TRBD2 few TRBJ2-1 TRBV27 14 TGTGCCAGCAGTCCGAGCGGGAGAAGGTATGAGCAGTTCTTC CASSPSGRRYEQFF
TRBD1 - TRBJ2-7 TRBV5-1 15 TGCGCCAGCAGCTCCGGACAGGGGGTTTCCTACGAGCAGTACTTC CASSSGQGVSYEQYF
- - TRBJ2-3 TRBV19 12 TGTGCCAGTAGTATGGGCCCCAACCCGCAGTATTTT CASSMGPNPQYF
- - TRBJ2-5 TRBV7-8 16 TGTGCCAGCAGCTTAGCGCCGTCACTCCCAGGGGAGACCCAGTACTTC CASSLAPSLPGETQYF
- - TRBJ2-7 TRBV27 15 TGTGCCAGCAGTTCATGGGGAGCTCGGTCCTACGAGCAGTACTTC CASSSWGARSYEQYF
- - TRBJ1-2 TRBV7-9 12 TGTGCCAGCAGCCCCCTCGGGGATGGCTACACCTTC CASSPLGDGYTF
TRBD2 - TRBJ2-1 TRBV7-6 15 TGTGCCAGCAGCTTAAGAACTAGCGGGGGCAATGAGCAGTTCTTC CASSLRTSGGNEQFF
- - TRBJ1-2 TRBV5-6 13 TGTGCCAGCAGCTTTGGGCAGGGCTATGGCTACACCTTC CASSFGQGYGYTF
- - TRBJ2-1 TRBV29-1 13 TGCAGCGTTGGGGGCAGGTCCTACAATGAGCAGTTCTTC CSVGGRSYNEQFF
- few TRBJ2-2 TRBV7-9 16 TGTGCCAGCAGCTATTCTGCAACACTGAACACCGGGGAGCTGTTTTTT CASSYSATLNTGELFF
TRBD2 few TRBJ2-5 TRBV9 15 TGTGCCAGCAGCGAGGGACTAGCGGGAGGAGAGACCCAGTACTTC CASSEGLAGGETQYF
TRBD1 - TRBJ1-2 TRBV5-4 15 TGTGCCAGCAGCTTACTTTCAGGGGGAAACTATGGCTACACCTTC CASSLLSGGNYGYTF
- - TRBJ2-3 TRBV4-1 15 TGCGCCAGCAGCCATGAACGGGGTCTCACAGATACGCAGTATTTT CASSHERGLTDTQYF
- - TRBJ2-2 TRBV6-6 14 TGTGCCAGCAGTTTGGTAGAGGAAGCCGGGGAGCTGTTTTTT CASSLVEEAGELFF
- - TRBJ2-5 TRBV28 14 TGTGCCAGCAGTTTATGGGGAGGAAAAGAGACCCAGTACTTC CASSLWGGKETQYF
TRBD1 - TRBJ1-5 TRBV7-9 15 TGTGCCAGCAGCTTAGCGGACAGGCCCAATCAGCCCCAGCATTTT CASSLADRPNQPQHF
- few TRBJ1-1 TRBV18 14 TGTGCCAGCGAGAGAGGGTTTCCGGACACTGAAGCTTTCTTT CASERGFPDTEAFF
TRBD2 - TRBJ2-7 TRBV19 13 TGTGCCAGTAGTACGGGACTAGCGGGAGAGCAGTACTTC CASSTGLAGEQYF
TRBD2 - TRBJ2-3 TRBV9 16 TGTGCCAGCAGCGTAGGAGTAGCGGGAGCCACAGATACGCAGTATTTT CASSVGVAGATDTQYF
TRBD1 - TRBJ1-1 TRBV4-3 16 TGCGCCAGCAGCCACCCGAGGGGGCGCGGGGCCACTGAAGCTTTCTTT CASSHPRGRGATEAFF
- - TRBJ2-3 TRBV5-4 13 TGTGCCAGACCCGACAGTAACACAGATACGCAGTATTTT CARPDSNTDTQYF
TRBD1 - TRBJ1-2 TRBV18 16 TGTGCCAGCTCACTTAATCCGACAGGGATGCCTTATGGCTACACCTTC CASSLNPTGMPYGYTF
TRBD2 - TRBJ2-2 TRBV7-9 16 TGTGCCAGCAGCTCCACTAGCGGGAGTTACACCGGGGAGCTGTTTTTT CASSSTSGSYTGELFF
TRBD1 - TRBJ2-1 TRBV7-9 15 TGTGCCAGCAGCTTAGGGACAGGGACCCACAATGAGCAGTTCTTC CASSLGTGTHNEQFF
TRBD2 - TRBJ2-2 TRBV11-2 17 TGTGCCAGCGGAGCTAGCGGGAGGGCCGGTGACACCGGGGAGCTGTTTTTT CASGASGRAGDTGELFF
- few TRBJ1-1 TRBV7-9 14 TGTGCCAGCAGCCCGGCGGGAGAGAACACTGAAGCTTTCTTT CASSPAGENTEAFF
- - TRBJ2-1 TRBV7-9 13 TGTGCCAGCAGCTTAGATAGGGGGTCCGAGCAGTTCTTC CASSLDRGSEQFF
TRBD2 - TRBJ2-1 TRBV9 16 TGTGCCAGCAGCGGAGGAGGGACTAGCGAGAACAATGAGCAGTTCTTC CASSGGGTSENNEQFF
- - TRBJ2-6 TRBV9 14 TGTGCCAGCAGCGAAAGCTCTGGGGCCAACGTCCTGACTTTC CASSESSGANVLTF
- - TRBJ2-6 TRBV7-9 14 TGTGCCAGCAGCCCAGGGACCGGGGCCAACGTCCTGACTTTC CASSPGTGANVLTF
- - TRBJ1-1 TRBV4-1 14 TGCGCCAGCAGCCAGGGTCCCGGGGGCACTGAAGCTTTCTTT CASSQGPGGTEAFF
- - TRBJ2-7 TRBV27 14 TGTGCCAGCAGCCTCCGCGTGGGGGGTTACGAGCAGTACTTC CASSLRVGGYEQYF
- - TRBJ2-3 TRBV7-8 17 TGTGCCAGCAGCTTATTTTTTCGGCAGGGAAGGTCAGATACGCAGTATTTT CASSLFFRQGRSDTQYF
- - TRBJ2-3 TRBV28 12 TGTGCGACAGCCCTTGGCACAGATACGCAGTATTTT CATALGTDTQYF
- once TRBJ2-7 TRBV4-3 13 TGCGCCAGCAGCCAGGCGACCCCCAACGAGCAGTACTTC CASSQATPNEQYF
- - TRBJ2-1 TRBV7-2 14 TGTGCCAGCAGCACACGGGACCATTTTAATGAGCAGTTCTTC CASSTRDHFNEQFF
- - TRBJ1-3 TRBV6-5 13 TGTGCCAGCAGGGGGACGTTGGGCGGCACCATATATTTT CASRGTLGGTIYF
- few TRBJ1-1 TRBV7-9 12 TGTGCCAGCGCGCTCGGGGGCACTGAAGCTTTCTTT CASALGGTEAFF
- few TRBJ1-1 TRBV7-2 13 TGTGCCAGTGTGGGGGGGTCGAACACTGAAGCTTTCTTT CASVGGSNTEAFF